The 2 T cell receptor beta chains below all came from one sample that was sequenced in a study of memory CD4+ T cells and cytomegalovirus serostatus. Produced via immunoSEQ multiplex PCR; TCRdb's table is partial and in-frame only. The table lists some 48,000 clones, around 78% of them singletons. The sort gate was single viable CD3+CD4+CD8-CD45RO+ cells for memory CD4+ T cells. The sequenced sample was memory CD4+ T cells from blood. These receptors all come from an adult in good health and CMV-seronegative.

The CDR3 nucleotides are TGTGCCAGCAGCTGGCGGACTAGCGGGGGGACTGAGCAGTTCTTC. It yields the protein CASSWRTSGGTEQFF. J is TRBJ2-1 and V is TRBV5-6; TRBD2 aligns across 14 bases. Trimming took 3 bases from V and 9 from J; bases not matched to a gene: 5. The CDR3 contains 15 residues. The germline gives CDR1 SGHDT, CDR2 YYEEEE.

Written as DNA, the CDR3 is TGTGCCAGCAGGGACAGGGTGAGGGACACTGAAGCTTTCTTT. It encodes CASRDRVRDTEAFF. The chain uses TRBV6-5 and TRBJ1-1; 8 bases are shared with TRBD1. The CDR3 is made up of 14 amino acids. V shed 6 bases, J shed 3 bases, and the junction held 6 bases outside the gene matches. The germline gives CDR1 MNHEY, CDR2 SVGAGI.